Following are 24 T cell receptor beta chains from one sample sequenced in a study of OX40 agonist ivuxolimab in advanced cancers. The method was immunoSEQ multiplex PCR; TCRdb's version includes in-frame clones alone and lacks a portion of them. The table shows about 38,000 clones, with 89% occurring only once. The source material was CD4+ or CD8+ T cells sorted from blood, sampled in a trial of the OX40 agonist ivuxolimab. The receptors here all came from an adult with an advanced solid tumor such as melanoma, head and neck, liver or kidney cancer.

V and J are TRBV13 and TRBJ1-3, with a weak D call TRBD1 (5 bases). Deletions cut 3 bases from V and 0 bases from J, with 9 bases between. This CDR3 is 15 amino acids long. CDR1 PRHDT and CDR2 FYEKMQ come from the germline V gene (reference sequence). Written as DNA, the CDR3 is TGTGCCAGCAGCTTCCCGACAGACTCTGGAAACACCATATATTTT. Translated, it gives CASSFPTDSGNTIYF.

The chain links TRBV7-9 to TRBJ2-7; the D is unclear. V shed 1 base and J shed 2 bases, with 9 bases lying between them. Germline values: CDR1 SEHNR, CDR2 FQNEAQ (reference sequence). CDR3 length: 14 residues. Here the CDR3 reads CASSLGTLTYEQYF. The CDR3, as DNA: TGTGCCAGCAGCTTAGGGACCCTTACCTACGAGCAGTACTTC.

The V and J genes are TRBV9 and TRBJ2-2; possible D gene TRBD1, 6 bases. Germline values: CDR1 SGDLS, CDR2 YYNGEE. The CDR3 is made up of 12 amino acids. V lost 6 bases, J lost 4 bases, and 7 bases lay in between. The CDR3 sequence: CASTQGTGELFF. The CDR3 DNA follows: TGTGCCAGCACACAGGGCACCGGGGAGCTGTTTTTT. The whole variable domain, filled in from reference TRBV9 and TRBJ2-2, reads DSGVTQTPKHLITATGQRVTLRCSPRSGDLSVYWYQQSLDQGLQFLIQYYNGEERAKGNILERFSAQQFPDLHSELNLSSLELGDSALYFCASTQGTGELFFGEGSRLTVL.

This rearrangement joins TRBV27 to TRBJ1-1; 8 positions match TRBD1. There are 12 residues in the CDR3. Trimming took 10 bases from V and 4 from J; bases not matched to a gene: 5. The germline V gene encodes CDR1 MNHEY and CDR2 SMNVEV (reference sequence). Written as DNA, the CDR3 is TGTGCCACCCAGGGGGCTGGCACTGAAGCTTTCTTT. Translated, it gives CATQGAGTEAFF.

V is TRBV19 and J is TRBJ1-5, with no clear D. Per germline, CDR1 LNHDA and CDR2 SQIVND (reference sequence). With 10 bases removed from V and 1 base from J, the gap between germline ends came to 8 bases. This CDR3 is built from 12 residues. CDR3 DNA sequence: TGTGCCACCAAGGTCAGCAATCAGCCCCAGCATTTT. This encodes CATKVSNQPQHF.

The chain recombines TRBV19 with TRBJ1-5; a weak D match, TRBD1 (6 bases). The CDR3 length is 15 residues. The V gene's germline CDR1 is LNHDA and CDR2 SQIVND (reference sequence). V was trimmed by 5 bases and J by 4 bases, leaving 15 bases between them. CDR3 DNA: TGTGCCAGTAGTTACCGGGACACCGCTAATCAGCCCCAGCATTTT. Protein: CASSYRDTANQPQHF.

The rearrangement links TRBV5-1 to TRBJ1-2, with D perhaps TRBD1 (5 bases). V was pared by 3 bases and J by 2 bases, with 11 bases between. Germline V gene lookup returns CDR1 SGHRS and CDR2 YFSETQ. This CDR3 region has 14 residues. The CDR3 reads CASSSSTENYGYTF. DNA of the CDR3: TGCGCCAGCAGCTCGTCGACAGAGAACTATGGCTACACCTTC.

The chain carries TRBV19 and TRBJ2-7, with 8 bases matching TRBD1. V lost 3 bases, J lost 4 bases, and 5 bases stayed unmatched. Germline V gene lookup returns CDR1 LNHDA and CDR2 SQIVND (reference sequence). The CDR3 covers 14 residues. The DNA for the CDR3 is TGTGCCAGTAGTATCACAGGGGGTCCGTACGAGCAGTACTTC. Amino acids: CASSITGGPYEQYF.

The V gene is TRBV4-3, the J gene TRBJ2-7, with 9 bases fitting TRBD1. CDR3 length equals 16 residues. V shed 4 bases, J shed 2 bases, and the junction held 9 bases outside the gene matches. Germline V gene sequence: CDR1 LGHNA, CDR2 YSLEER. The CDR3 DNA reads TGCGCCAGCAGCCCACAGGGGGCAGAGTCGACCTACGAGCAGTACTTC. It translates to CASSPQGAESTYEQYF.

This chain connects TRBV23-1 to TRBJ2-3, with 14 bases matching TRBD2. TRBV23-1 has ORF status, its function being uncertain. With 0 bases clipped from V and 4 bases from J, the junction kept 3 bases outside the gene matches. The CDR3 has 17 amino acids. The CDR3 DNA reads TGCGCCAGCAGTCAATCGGGACTAGCGGGGGCTGCAGATACGCAGTATTTT. This encodes CASSQSGLAGAADTQYF.

The gene calls are TRBV19 and TRBJ2-1, with D possibly matching TRBD2 (6 bases). Germline V gene lookup returns CDR1 LNHDA and CDR2 SQIVND (reference sequence). The CDR3 is made up of 14 amino acids. V gave up 3 bases and J gave up 4 bases, with 10 bases separating them. CDR3 region: CASSMGGDYNEQFF. CDR3 DNA: TGTGCCAGTAGTATGGGGGGAGATTACAATGAGCAGTTCTTC.

Concerning this clone itself: The same CDR3 can be traced to other DNA sequences in this sample. The rearrangement joins TRBV30 to TRBJ2-7; D remains unclear. The ends were cut back, 0 bases at V and 1 base at J, with 4 bases in the middle. Germline lookup yields CDR1 GTSNPN and CDR2 SVGIG (reference sequence). The CDR3 runs to 12 residues. Here the CDR3 DNA reads TGTGCCTGGAGTGTCGGTTCCTACGAGCAGTACTTC. Translation gives CAWSVGSYEQYF. The full variable domain, in which reference TRBV30 and TRBJ2-7 provide the parts outside the CDR3, is SQTIHQWPATLVQPVGSPLSLECTVEGTSNPNLYWYRQAAGRGLQLLFYSVGIGQISSEVPQNLSASRPQDRQFILSSKKLLLSDSGFYLCAWSVGSYEQYFGPGTRLTVT.

CDR3 DNA sequence: TGTGCCAGCAGTTACTCGACAGCAGAAAAGCAGTTCTTC. Encoded protein: CASSYSTAEKQFF. The V call is TRBV6-6, the J call TRBJ2-1; D is possibly TRBD1 (5 bases). Germline V CDR1 and CDR2: MNHNY, SVGAGI (reference sequence). Between the trimmed V and J ends, which lost 0 bases and 11 bases, there was a span of 11 bases. CDR3 length: 13 amino acids.

The rearrangement uses TRBV7-8 and TRBJ2-7, with TRBD2 as a possible D gene (5 bases). This CDR3 is built from 13 residues. Trimming removed 3 bases at V and 1 base at J, with 7 bases between. Germline V gene data show CDR1 as SGHVS and CDR2 as FQNEAQ. CDR3 region: CASSFPGSYEQYF. The CDR3 DNA sequence: TGTGCCAGCAGCTTTCCGGGGTCCTACGAGCAGTACTTC.

The V gene is TRBV7-2, the J gene TRBJ2-7; perhaps TRBD2 as D (5 bases). Trimming stripped 1 base from V and 4 bases from J, with 17 bases between. CDR3 length: 16 amino acids. Germline V gene sequence: CDR1 SGHTA, CDR2 FQGNSA. CDR3 region: CASSLGSGYDAYEQYF. The CDR3 nucleotides are TGTGCCAGCAGCTTAGGTTCGGGGTATGATGCGTACGAGCAGTACTTC.

The chain uses TRBV25-1 and TRBJ2-7; 7 positions match TRBD1. From germline, CDR1 is MGHDK and CDR2 SYGVNS. Losses at the gene ends were 3 bases for V and 2 bases for J; bases not matched to a gene: 4. CDR3 length equals 14 residues. CDR3 bases: TGTGCCAGCAGTGACTGGGACAGAGCCTACGAGCAGTACTTC. As protein: CASSDWDRAYEQYF.

The gene calls are TRBV7-2 and TRBJ1-1, with 8 bases identical to TRBD1. Germline lookup yields CDR1 SGHTA and CDR2 FQGNSA. The CDR3 runs 18 residues. V was pared by 6 bases and J by 1 base, with 16 bases of the junction left unmatched. For the CDR3, the DNA is TGTGCCAGCAGGAAATCTCCCAGGACAGGGTTCGAGAACACTGAAGCTTTCTTT. Encoded protein: CASRKSPRTGFENTEAFF.

The chain uses TRBV28 and TRBJ2-6; 8 bases are a match to TRBD1. The CDR3 contains 14 residues. J lost 5 bases, V lost 4 bases, and 1 base had no gene match. Germline V gene sequence: CDR1 MDHEN, CDR2 SYDVKM. The CDR3 DNA follows: TGTGCCAGCAGTTCAGGGGGCTGGGCCAACGTCCTGACTTTC. The encoded protein is CASSSGGWANVLTF.

This clone was found once. This chain connects TRBV7-9 to TRBJ2-5; no firm D call. V lost 5 bases and J lost 4, with 20 bases in between. Germline CDR1 reads SEHNR; CDR2 reads FQNEAQ (reference sequence). This CDR3 has 16 amino acids. The CDR3 coding sequence is TGTGCCAGCAGCGCAAGAGTAGGGTTGGGGATAGAGACCCAGTACTTC. This gives the protein CASSARVGLGIETQYF.

A single count supports this clone. This chain uses TRBV25-1 with TRBJ1-1; 7 nucleotides match TRBD1. Germline CDR1 MGHDK, CDR2 SYGVNS. The CDR3 spans 12 residues. J lost 5 bases, V lost 8 bases, and 5 bases had no gene match. The CDR3 DNA reads TGTGCCAGCTCTCAGGGGGGGACTGAAGCTTTCTTT. It specifies CASSQGGTEAFF.

The chain combines TRBV27 with TRBJ2-1; TRBD2 matches 12 bases. CDR1 is MNHEY and CDR2 is SMNVEV in the germline V gene (reference sequence). V shed 5 bases, J shed 8 bases, and the junction held 7 bases outside the gene matches. This CDR3 has 15 residues. CDR3 sequence reads: CASSPLAGGPDEQFF. The DNA for the CDR3 is TGTGCCAGCAGTCCCCTAGCGGGGGGGCCCGATGAGCAGTTCTTC.

The chain employs TRBV30 and TRBJ2-7; 9 positions match TRBD1. V lost 2 bases, J lost 3 bases, and 8 bases stayed unmatched. Germline lookup yields CDR1 GTSNPN and CDR2 SVGIG (reference sequence). This CDR3 contains 15 residues. CDR3 DNA sequence: TGTGCCTGGAGTTCTCCGGGACAGGGAGTCTACGAGCAGTACTTC. The encoded protein is CAWSSPGQGVYEQYF.

The chain employs TRBV25-1 and TRBJ1-6; D remains unclear. The CDR3 runs 14 residues. V dropped 7 bases and J dropped 7 bases, with 14 bases sitting between them. CDR1 is MGHDK, CDR2 SYGVNS, per germline. Written as DNA, the CDR3 is TGTGCCAGCACCCTCGTGGGTAGCAATTCACCCCTCCACTTT. As protein: CASTLVGSNSPLHF.

This clone was picked up one time. Written as DNA, the CDR3 is TGTGCCAGCAGCCGACGTGTAGGGACCGAAAAAACAGATACGCAGTATTTT. This translates into CASSRRVGTEKTDTQYF. The chain has TRBV14 and TRBJ2-3, with D possibly called TRBD1 or TRBD2 (5 bases each). CDR1 and CDR2 from the germline V gene are SGHDN and FVKESK. This CDR3 comprises 17 residues. With 4 bases removed from V and 3 bases from J, the gap between germline ends came to 20 bases.